This entry lists 31 T cell receptor beta chains sequenced from one sample in a study of blood T cell repertoires in COVID-19. Some clones are missing from TCRdb's copy, which holds only in-frame ones; the method was immunoSEQ multiplex PCR. In the table there are 100,000 to 150,000 clones, about 91% of which are singletons. The sample taken for sequencing was peripheral blood. The receptors shown here come from a man aged 45-65 years with acute or convalescent COVID-19.

This rearrangement joins TRBV28 to TRBJ2-7; D perhaps matches TRBD1 (5 bases). V was pared by 5 bases and J by 7 bases, with 21 bases between. This CDR3 is 15 amino acids long. CDR1 is MDHEN and CDR2 is SYDVKM in the germline V gene. The CDR3 protein is CASSPSSGYPSEQYF. As DNA, the CDR3 is TGTGCCAGCAGTCCTTCCTCAGGGTACCCCTCAGAGCAGTACTTC.

J is TRBJ2-3 and V is TRBV7-2; a weak D match, TRBD2 (6 bases). There are 16 residues in the CDR3. The germline V and J ends were trimmed by 6 bases and 4 bases, with 20 bases remaining between them. CDR1 is SGHTA, CDR2 FQGNSA, per germline. CDR3 sequence: CASSPVSGVGADTQYF. In nucleotides, the CDR3 is TGTGCCAGCAGTCCCGTTTCGGGAGTAGGGGCAGATACGCAGTATTTT.

The chain joins TRBV9 to TRBJ2-7; TRBD1 aligns across 7 bases. The CDR3 loop spans 15 amino acids. Trimming cost V 4 bases and J 3 bases; bases outside gene matches: 10. Germline V lookup: CDR1 SGDLS, CDR2 YYNGEE. CDR3 protein: CASSLGPTGNYEQYF. The CDR3 bases are TGTGCCAGCAGCCTCGGACCGACAGGGAACTACGAGCAGTACTTC.

The chain combines TRBV14 with TRBJ2-7, with 8 bases matching TRBD1. CDR1 is SGHDN, CDR2 FVKESK, per germline. The junction had 7 bases not matched to a gene; V was cut back by 3 bases and J by 3 bases. This CDR3 contains 15 residues. The CDR3 protein is CASSQGQADVYEQYF. The CDR3 DNA reads as TGTGCCAGCAGCCAGGGACAGGCTGACGTCTACGAGCAGTACTTC.

This clone has only one observation. The J gene is TRBJ1-5, the V gene TRBV18; TRBD1 matches at 8 bases. V shed 3 bases and J 5 bases; nucleotides not matched to a gene: 0. CDR1 is KGHSH, CDR2 LQKENI, per germline. This CDR3 is 13 amino acids long. The CDR3 loop is CASSPTGDQPQHF. The CDR3 region has the DNA TGTGCCAGCTCACCGACAGGGGATCAGCCCCAGCATTTT.

The chain is built from TRBV7-8 and TRBJ1-1; possibly TRBD1 for D (6 bases). The germline V gene encodes CDR1 SGHVS and CDR2 FQNEAQ. The CDR3 covers 14 residues. V was cut by 5 bases and J by 5 bases, with 15 bases left in between. Here the CDR3 DNA reads TGTGCCAGCAGCGCTACAGGGATGGGGACTGAAGCTTTCTTT. It encodes CASSATGMGTEAFF.

The chain links TRBV5-1 to TRBJ1-5; D may be TRBD1 (5 bases). V lost 0 bases, J lost 1 base, and 8 bases lay in between. Germline V CDR1 and CDR2: SGHRS, YFSETQ. The CDR3 loop spans 15 amino acids. CDR3 bases: TGCGCCAGCAGCTTGGAGGCAGGGAGCAATCAGCCCCAGCATTTT. Amino acid sequence: CASSLEAGSNQPQHF.

In DNA form, the CDR3 reads TGTGCCAGCAGTTTATCTGGGGGGAAATTATCTGGAAACACCATATATTTT. Residues: CASSLSGGKLSGNTIYF. V usage is TRBV27 and J usage is TRBJ1-3; D perhaps matches TRBD1 (5 bases). Germline CDR1 reads MNHEY; CDR2 reads SMNVEV (reference sequence). This CDR3 contains 17 residues. The V end was cut by 0 bases, the J end by 1 base, with 13 bases between.

V is TRBV7-2 and J is TRBJ1-2; 7 bases are shared with TRBD1. V lost 8 bases, J lost 5 bases, and 14 bases stayed unmatched. The CDR3 length is 15 residues. CDR1 and CDR2 from the germline V gene are SGHTA and FQGNSA. The chain's CDR3 is CASGLSGTVPYGYTF. Here the CDR3 DNA reads TGTGCCAGCGGACTATCCGGGACAGTACCATATGGCTACACCTTC. Looking up the rest from reference TRBV7-2 and TRBJ1-2 gives the full variable domain: GAGVSQSPSNKVTEKGKDVELRCDPISGHTALYWYRQSLGQGLEFLIYFQGNSAPDKSGLPSDRFSAERTGGSVSTLTIQRTQQEDSAVYLCASGLSGTVPYGYTFGSGTRLTVV.

The chain couples TRBV18 to TRBJ1-1; possibly TRBD1 for D (6 bases). CDR3 length equals 17 residues. Germline V gives CDR1 KGHSH, CDR2 LQKENI. Trimming pared 6 bases from V and 0 bases from J, leaving 20 bases between. CDR3 bases: TGTGCCAGCTCCGCGGACAGTAGACTAAACCTGAACACTGAAGCTTTCTTT. Amino acids: CASSADSRLNLNTEAFF.

This sequence joins TRBV5-1 and TRBJ1-6; D remains unclear. The CDR3 covers 16 residues. CDR1 is SGHRS, CDR2 YFSETQ, per germline. Trimming cost V 0 bases and J 7 bases, with 14 bases left between them. The CDR3 sequence: CASSLASSPRNSPLHF. The DNA for the CDR3 is TGCGCCAGCAGCTTGGCCTCTTCTCCACGGAATTCACCCCTCCACTTT. The complete variable domain, with remaining parts taken from reference TRBV5-1 and TRBJ1-6, reads KAGVTQTPRYLIKTRGQQVTLSCSPISGHRSVSWYQQTPGQGLQFLFEYFSETQRNKGNFPGRFSGRQFSNSRSEMNVSTLELGDSALYLCASSLASSPRNSPLHFGNGTRLTVT.

In nucleotides, the CDR3 is TGTGCCAGCAGCTTAAACTACGGGGGAAACAATGAGCAGTTCTTC. Amino acids: CASSLNYGGNNEQFF. V is TRBV7-3 and J is TRBJ2-1, with D possibly TRBD2 on 6 matching bases. CDR1 is SGHTA, CDR2 FQGTGA, per germline. The ends were cut back, 1 base at V and 5 bases at J, with 12 bases in the middle. The CDR3 length is 15 residues.

V is TRBV19 and J is TRBJ2-7; D gene ambiguous. The V end was cut by 0 bases, the J end by 7 bases, with 10 bases between. The CDR3 has 13 residues. Germline V CDR1 and CDR2: LNHDA, SQIVND (reference sequence). Here the CDR3 reads CASSIDVSLEQYF. The DNA of the CDR3 is TGTGCCAGTAGTATAGACGTCTCACTGGAGCAGTACTTC.

This clone was seen more than once but under ten times. The chain is built from TRBV5-1 and TRBJ1-4; a possible D gene is TRBD1 (5 bases). The CDR3 consists of 16 residues. Germline loops: CDR1 SGHRS, CDR2 YFSETQ. Trimming shortened V by 4 bases and J by 3 bases, and 16 bases separated the two germline ends. This CDR3 is CASSLGPTRANEKLFF. The DNA of the CDR3 is TGCGCCAGCAGCCTGGGACCGACTAGGGCTAATGAAAAACTGTTTTTT. Full variable domain (remainder filled in from reference TRBV5-1 and TRBJ1-4): KAGVTQTPRYLIKTRGQQVTLSCSPISGHRSVSWYQQTPGQGLQFLFEYFSETQRNKGNFPGRFSGRQFSNSRSEMNVSTLELGDSALYLCASSLGPTRANEKLFFGSGTQLSVL.

The chain couples TRBV29-1 to TRBJ1-1; D call uncertain. The CDR3 has 15 amino acids. V lost 7 bases and J lost 0, with 18 bases in between. Germline lookup yields CDR1 SQVTM and CDR2 ANQGSEA. The CDR3 loop is CSAVGGWAMNTEAFF. The DNA of the CDR3 is TGCAGCGCCGTCGGAGGTTGGGCAATGAACACTGAAGCTTTCTTT.

The chain joins TRBV25-1 to TRBJ1-5; 7 nucleotides align to TRBD1. The J segment lost 4 bases and the V segment lost 5 bases, leaving 8 bases of the junction unmatched. The CDR3 sequence is 15 residues long. The germline V gene has CDR1 MGHDK and CDR2 SYGVNS. CDR3 sequence: CASSFGDRDNQPQHF. In DNA, the CDR3 is TGTGCCAGCAGTTTTGGTGACAGGGATAATCAGCCCCAGCATTTT.

V gene TRBV3-1 (or the pseudogene TRBV3-2) combines with J gene TRBJ2-1, with 9 bases aligning to TRBD2. This CDR3 is built from 16 residues. V lost 3 bases, J lost 0 bases, and 3 bases stayed unmatched. CDR1 is LGHDT, CDR2 YNNKEL, per germline (reference sequence). In DNA, the CDR3 is TGTGCCAGCAGCCAGACTAGCGGACACTCCTACAATGAGCAGTTCTTC. This codes for CASSQTSGHSYNEQFF.

The chain employs TRBV10-3 and TRBJ2-1; 9 nucleotides agree with TRBD2. V shed 10 bases, J shed 6 bases, and the junction held 10 bases outside the gene matches. CDR1 and CDR2 (germline): ENHRY, SYGVKD. CDR3 length equals 14 residues. This CDR3 reads CATFLGSGGNEQFF. The CDR3 region has the DNA TGTGCCACCTTCTTGGGTAGCGGGGGCAATGAGCAGTTCTTC.

The rearrangement joins TRBV4-1 to TRBJ1-1; 9 nucleotides align to TRBD1. CDR3 length: 16 amino acids. Germline lookup yields CDR1 MGHRA and CDR2 YSYEKL. V lost 4 bases to trimming and J lost 1 base; unmatched junction nucleotides: 7. CDR3 region: CASSRFWGQGNTEAFF. CDR3 coding DNA: TGCGCCAGCAGCCGCTTTTGGGGACAGGGGAACACTGAAGCTTTCTTT.

CDR3 sequence: CASFGDRGANEQFF. CDR3 coding DNA: TGTGCCAGCTTCGGGGACAGGGGGGCCAATGAGCAGTTCTTC. The V gene is TRBV25-1, the J gene TRBJ2-1, with 11 bases matching TRBD1. There are 14 residues in the CDR3. Trimming took 8 bases from V and 6 from J; bases not matched to a gene: 6. Germline V lookup: CDR1 MGHDK, CDR2 SYGVNS.

This chain connects TRBV5-1 to TRBJ1-1; D not certain. Germline CDR1 is SGHRS and CDR2 is YFSETQ. V dropped 0 bases and J dropped 3 bases, with 12 bases sitting between them. CDR3 length: 15 residues. The CDR3 here is CASSLEVIGDTEAFF. CDR3 nucleotide sequence: TGCGCCAGCAGCTTGGAGGTCATCGGGGACACTGAAGCTTTCTTT.

This chain connects TRBV4-2 to TRBJ2-1; tentatively, D is TRBD2 (7 bases). The CDR3 spans 18 residues. Per germline, CDR1 LGHNA and CDR2 YNFKEQ. Trimming removed 8 bases from V and 1 base from J, with 24 bases in between. The CDR3 spells CASAIGGAGVYSYNEQFF. In nucleotides, the CDR3 is TGTGCCAGCGCCATAGGGGGGGCGGGAGTCTATTCCTACAATGAGCAGTTCTTC.

V gene TRBV7-6 combines with J gene TRBJ2-1, with 13 bases that match TRBD2. CDR3 length: 17 amino acids. Germline lookup yields CDR1 SGHVS and CDR2 FNYEAQ. Unmatched junction bases numbered 10, after V lost 5 bases and J lost 6 bases. The CDR3 coding sequence is TGTGCCAGCAGCCTTGGACTAGCGGGGGCGGTCGGCAATGAGCAGTTCTTC. Its translation is CASSLGLAGAVGNEQFF.

This chain joins TRBV28 and TRBJ1-4; no clear D gene. The germline gives CDR1 MDHEN, CDR2 SYDVKM. This CDR3 spans 13 amino acids. The V gene lost 6 bases and the J gene lost 5 bases, with 10 bases spanning the gap. The CDR3 loop reads CASRRGLNEKLFF. CDR3 DNA: TGTGCCAGCAGGAGAGGGCTGAATGAAAAACTGTTTTTT.

The chain employs TRBV6-1 and TRBJ2-1; no clear D gene. The CDR3 has 15 residues. In germline, CDR1 is MNHNS, CDR2 SASEGT. Trimming cost V 0 bases and J 8 bases, with 14 bases left between them. This CDR3 reads CASSEAYYLGYEQFF. CDR3 nucleotide sequence: TGTGCCAGCAGTGAAGCCTACTACCTCGGGTATGAGCAGTTCTTC.

The chain links TRBV4-2 to TRBJ1-1; D is ambiguous. The V gene lost 4 bases and the J gene lost 5 bases, with 11 bases spanning the gap. Germline-derived CDR1 and CDR2 are LGHNA and YNFKEQ. This CDR3 spans 13 amino acids. CDR3 nucleotides: TGTGCCAGCAGCCCGAGCGGGCGGACTGAAGCTTTCTTT. This gives the protein CASSPSGRTEAFF.

The chain combines TRBV18 with TRBJ1-5; 12 positions match TRBD1. Trimming at V came to 3 bases and at J to 6 bases, leaving 6 bases not matched to a gene. CDR3 length equals 16 residues. Germline-derived CDR1 and CDR2 are KGHSH and LQKENI. CDR3 region: CASSPPGQGAFQPQHF. Written as DNA, the CDR3 is TGTGCCAGCTCACCCCCGGGACAGGGGGCGTTTCAGCCCCAGCATTTT. Full variable domain (outside the CDR3, taken from reference TRBV18 and TRBJ1-5): NAGVMQNPRHLVRRRGQEARLRCSPMKGHSHVYWYRQLPEEGLKFMVYLQKENIIDESGMPKERFSAEFPKEGPSILRIQQVVRGDSAAYFCASSPPGQGAFQPQHFGDGTRLSIL.

The chain is built from TRBV28 and TRBJ1-1; weak D call: TRBD1 (5 bases). The CDR3 covers 13 residues. From germline, CDR1 is MDHEN and CDR2 SYDVKM. V lost 10 bases to trimming and J lost 7 bases, with 19 bases between them. For the CDR3, the DNA is TGTGCCACCTATCCCGGGGGGGACCTTGAAGCTTTCTTT. Translating it yields CATYPGGDLEAFF.

The rearrangement uses TRBV5-1 and TRBJ1-6; D gene uncertain. This CDR3 spans 14 amino acids. V was cut by 4 bases and J by 10 bases, with 15 bases left in between. Germline V gene sequence: CDR1 SGHRS, CDR2 YFSETQ. Written as DNA, the CDR3 is TGCGCCAGCAGCCCAGCAAAGGCCGGGTCACCCCTCCACTTT. This sequence encodes CASSPAKAGSPLHF.

The genes are TRBV6-5 and TRBJ1-6; no reliable D call. V was clipped by 2 bases and J by 7 bases, with 12 bases between them. Germline values: CDR1 MNHEY, CDR2 SVGAGI. The CDR3 contains 15 residues. As DNA, the CDR3 is TGTGCCAGCAGTTACAAGCCAGGATTCAATTCACCCCTCCACTTT. Encoded protein: CASSYKPGFNSPLHF.

V is TRBV16 and J is TRBJ2-7, with D possibly being TRBD2 (5 bases). Trimming shortened V by 8 bases and J by 2 bases, and 16 bases separated the two germline ends. The CDR3 loop spans 14 amino acids. Germline lookup yields CDR1 KGHSY and CDR2 FQNENV. The CDR3 region is CASSPSGGTYEQYF. CDR3 bases: TGTGCCAGCTCTCCAAGCGGCGGAACCTACGAGCAGTACTTC.